The clone carrying this TCR beta chain has at least ten counts. The sample comes from a study of T cells in Graves' hyperthyroidism and ophthalmopathy. The investigators amplified TCR beta CDR3 regions from RNA transcripts. The TCR CDR3 first-round RT-PCR relied on the HTBI primer set. TCRdb reanalysed the multiplex PCR reads using MiXCR and keeps one entry per CDR3 protein. The table has around 370,000 distinct CDR3 sequences, about 18% seen once. Under 3 months was the duration of disease in ophthalmopathy patients, who also had a Clinical Activity Score of at least 3 and a NOSPECS grade of at least 4. The CDR3 extends over 15 amino acids. V gave up 8 bases and J gave up 4 bases, with 18 bases separating them. CDR1 and CDR2 (germline): MNHNS, SASEGT.

Specimen: blood. The chain couples TRBV6-1 to TRBJ2-1; tentative D call: TRBD1 (6 bases). This clonotype was obtained from a man aged 18 to 35 with Graves' ophthalmopathy. Here the CDR3 DNA reads TGTGCCAGCGGATTTGGGGCAGGGGTGTACAATGAGCAGTTCTTC. Amino acids: CASGFGAGVYNEQFF.